This is a list of T cell receptor beta chains from one sample in a study of graft-versus-host responses after intestinal transplantation. Some clones are missing from TCRdb's copy, which holds only in-frame ones; the method was immunoSEQ multiplex PCR. The table shows over 100,000 clones, with approximately 92% occurring only once. These TCRs' antigens remain unknown. The source was unstimulated CD4+ T cells sorted from spleen or lymph node cells, collected before intestinal transplant. The source of these receptors is a human donor who received an intestinal transplant. Each CDR3 is given with its conserved first and last residue.

CDR3aa: CASSQDVETQYF
len: 12
v_gene: TRBV28

CDR3aa: CASSNTDTQYF
len: 11
v_gene: TRBV19

CDR3aa: CASSLTPFGLAGGTDTQYF
len: 19
v_gene: TRBV7-3

CDR3aa: CSVDRGRETQYF
len: 12
v_gene: TRBV29-1

CDR3aa: CALSPLQGAREQYF
len: 14
v_gene: TRBV30

CDR3aa: CASSVNRGTNQPQHF
len: 15
v_gene: TRBV6-1

CDR3aa: CASSYDTLAPYEQYF
len: 15
v_gene: TRBV6-5

CDR3aa: CATSRDLVQGRQPQHF
len: 16
v_gene: TRBV15

CDR3aa: CASKDTGPNQPQHF
len: 14
v_gene: TRBV19

CDR3aa: CASERDSNIQYF
len: 12
v_gene: TRBV12-5

CDR3aa: CASSPGGRPNNEQFF
len: 15
v_gene: TRBV4-1

CDR3aa: CASRPLDRWQEQYF
len: 14
v_gene: TRBV27

CDR3aa: CASSPPGGSENYGYTF
len: 16
v_gene: TRBV18

CDR3aa: CASTTGLAPYEQYF
len: 14
v_gene: TRBV6-5

CDR3aa: CASSLAGIALTDTQYF
len: 16
v_gene: TRBV7-8

CDR3aa: CASSLRTSGSNEQYF
len: 15
v_gene: TRBV11-2

CDR3aa: CSVSTSAHGEQFF
len: 13
v_gene: TRBV29-1

CDR3aa: CASSSGVDGYTF
len: 12
v_gene: TRBV27

CDR3aa: CASSQGTSGSGTDTQYF
len: 17
v_gene: TRBV4-1

CDR3aa: CASSTSPAGEQFF
len: 13
v_gene: TRBV9

CDR3aa: CASSLPFFNSGYGYTF
len: 16
v_gene: TRBV25-1

CDR3aa: CASILTLSNQPQHF
len: 14
v_gene: TRBV6-1

CDR3aa: CASSPWALKGDEQFF
len: 15
v_gene: TRBV9

CDR3aa: CASSPLPRDRRQWGNQPQHF
len: 20
v_gene: TRBV18

CDR3aa: CSVEDQARGVRDIQYF
len: 16
v_gene: TRBV29-1

CDR3aa: CASSLVLAGTYNEQFF
len: 16
v_gene: TRBV7-3

CDR3aa: CASSFSPGSGSGANVLTF
len: 18
v_gene: TRBV27

CDR3aa: CASSQEGRAGSTDTQYF
len: 17
v_gene: TRBV4-1

CDR3aa: CASSPRLFF
len: 9
v_gene: TRBV5-4

CDR3aa: CAVRDSPSVGYTF
len: 13
v_gene: TRBV6-6

CDR3aa: CASSLKAGVGQQYF
len: 14
v_gene: TRBV7-3

CDR3aa: CAWSGTGQDTQYF
len: 13
v_gene: TRBV30

CDR3aa: CATSRDGYEQYF
len: 12
v_gene: TRBV15

CDR3aa: CASSTPRSNQPQHF
len: 14
v_gene: TRBV19

CDR3aa: CASSRGLAGGSWGEQFF
len: 17
v_gene: TRBV2

CDR3aa: CASSSGLRTDTQYF
len: 14
v_gene: TRBV9

CDR3aa: CASSKGTNMDASNQPQHF
len: 18
v_gene: TRBV5-1

CDR3aa: CASYPGTRSYNEQFF
len: 15
v_gene: TRBV18

CDR3aa: CASSQKDTEAFF
len: 12
v_gene: TRBV7-3

CDR3aa: CASSILKLFF
len: 10
v_gene: TRBV19

CDR3aa: CASSLVSTALGGELFF
len: 16
v_gene: TRBV7-2

CDR3aa: CASSLYGNTGELFF
len: 14
v_gene: TRBV5-1

CDR3aa: CASSADRSRDTQYF
len: 14
v_gene: TRBV9

CDR3aa: CASNEEYSFEQYF
len: 13
v_gene: TRBV28